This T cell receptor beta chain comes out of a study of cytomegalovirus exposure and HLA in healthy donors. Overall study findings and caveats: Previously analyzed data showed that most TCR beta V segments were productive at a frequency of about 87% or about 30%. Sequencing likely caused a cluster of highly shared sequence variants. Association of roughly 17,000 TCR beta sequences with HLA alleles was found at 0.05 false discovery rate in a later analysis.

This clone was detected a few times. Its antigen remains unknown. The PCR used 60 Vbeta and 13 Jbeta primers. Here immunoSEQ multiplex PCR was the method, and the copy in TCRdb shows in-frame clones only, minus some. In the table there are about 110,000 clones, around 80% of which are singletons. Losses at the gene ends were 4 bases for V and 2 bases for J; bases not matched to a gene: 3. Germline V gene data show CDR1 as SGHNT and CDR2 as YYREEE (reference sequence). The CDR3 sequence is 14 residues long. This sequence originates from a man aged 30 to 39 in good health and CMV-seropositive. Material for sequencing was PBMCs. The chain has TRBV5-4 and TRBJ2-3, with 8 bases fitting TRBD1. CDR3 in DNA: TGTGCCAGCAGCCGGACAGGGTACACAGATACGCAGTATTTT. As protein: CASSRTGYTDTQYF.